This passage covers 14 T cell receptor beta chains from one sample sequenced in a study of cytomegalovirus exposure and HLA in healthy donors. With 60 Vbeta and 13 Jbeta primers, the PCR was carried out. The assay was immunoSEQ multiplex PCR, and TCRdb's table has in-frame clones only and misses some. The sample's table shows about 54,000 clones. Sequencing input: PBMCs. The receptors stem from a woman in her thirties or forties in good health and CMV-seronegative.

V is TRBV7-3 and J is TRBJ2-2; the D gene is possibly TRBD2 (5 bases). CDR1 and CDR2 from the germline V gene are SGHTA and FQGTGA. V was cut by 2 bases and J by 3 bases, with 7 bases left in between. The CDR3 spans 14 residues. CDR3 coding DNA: TGTGCCAGCAGCTTATTGGGAGACACCGGGGAGCTGTTTTTT. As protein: CASSLLGDTGELFF.

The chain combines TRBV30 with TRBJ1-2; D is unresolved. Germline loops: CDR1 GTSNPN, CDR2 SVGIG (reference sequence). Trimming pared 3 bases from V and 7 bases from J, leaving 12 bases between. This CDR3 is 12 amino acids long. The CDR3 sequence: CAWSFAGGGYTF. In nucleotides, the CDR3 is TGTGCCTGGAGCTTCGCAGGTGGTGGCTACACCTTC.

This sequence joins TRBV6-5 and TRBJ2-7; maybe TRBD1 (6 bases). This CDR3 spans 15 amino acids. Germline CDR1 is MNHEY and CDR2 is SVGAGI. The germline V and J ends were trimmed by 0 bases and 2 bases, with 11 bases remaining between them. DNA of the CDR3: TGTGCCAGCAGTTACTCTGAACAGGGCGCCTACGAGCAGTACTTC. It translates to CASSYSEQGAYEQYF.

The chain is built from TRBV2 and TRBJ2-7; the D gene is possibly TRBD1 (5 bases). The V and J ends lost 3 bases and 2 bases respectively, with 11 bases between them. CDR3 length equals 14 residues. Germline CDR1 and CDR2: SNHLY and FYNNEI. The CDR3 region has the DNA TGTGCCAGCAGTGACCCTCGACAGACCTACGAGCAGTACTTC. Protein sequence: CASSDPRQTYEQYF.

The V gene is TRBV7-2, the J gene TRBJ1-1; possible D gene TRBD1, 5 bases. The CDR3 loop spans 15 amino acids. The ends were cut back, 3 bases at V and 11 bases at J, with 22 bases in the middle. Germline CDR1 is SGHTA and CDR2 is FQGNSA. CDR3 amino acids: CASSLTVPLLDGAFF. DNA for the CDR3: TGTGCCAGCAGCTTGACAGTGCCTCTGCTCGACGGGGCTTTCTTT.

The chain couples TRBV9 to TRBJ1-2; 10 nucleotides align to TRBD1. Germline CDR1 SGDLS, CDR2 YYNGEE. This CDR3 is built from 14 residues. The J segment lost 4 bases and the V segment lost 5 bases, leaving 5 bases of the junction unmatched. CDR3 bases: TGTGCCAGCAGGCCGGGACAGGGGCTCTATGGCTACACCTTC. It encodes CASRPGQGLYGYTF.

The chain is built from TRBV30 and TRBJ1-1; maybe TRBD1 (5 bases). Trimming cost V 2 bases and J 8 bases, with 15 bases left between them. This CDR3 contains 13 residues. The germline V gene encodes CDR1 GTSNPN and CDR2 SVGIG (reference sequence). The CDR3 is CAWSRAMEGEAFF. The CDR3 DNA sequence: TGTGCCTGGAGTCGCGCAATGGAGGGGGAAGCTTTCTTT.

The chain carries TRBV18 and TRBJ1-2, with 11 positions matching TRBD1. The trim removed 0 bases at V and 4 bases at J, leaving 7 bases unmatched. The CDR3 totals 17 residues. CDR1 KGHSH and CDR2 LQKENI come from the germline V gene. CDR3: CASSPPGQGVLSYGYTF. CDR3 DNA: TGTGCCAGCTCACCACCGGGACAGGGGGTTCTAAGCTATGGCTACACCTTC.

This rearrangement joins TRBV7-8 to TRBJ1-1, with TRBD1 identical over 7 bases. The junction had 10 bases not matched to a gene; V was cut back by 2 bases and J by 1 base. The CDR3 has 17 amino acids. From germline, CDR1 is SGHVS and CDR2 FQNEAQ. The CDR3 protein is CASSLSGTVSRNTEAFF. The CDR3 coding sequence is TGTGCCAGCAGCTTATCAGGGACAGTGAGCAGGAACACTGAAGCTTTCTTT.

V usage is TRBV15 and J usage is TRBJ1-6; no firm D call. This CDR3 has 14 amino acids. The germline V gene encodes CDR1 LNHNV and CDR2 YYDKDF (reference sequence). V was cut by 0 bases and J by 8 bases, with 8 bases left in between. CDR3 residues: CATSRDRGDSPLHF. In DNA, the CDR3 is TGTGCCACCAGCAGAGATCGGGGAGATTCACCCCTCCACTTT.

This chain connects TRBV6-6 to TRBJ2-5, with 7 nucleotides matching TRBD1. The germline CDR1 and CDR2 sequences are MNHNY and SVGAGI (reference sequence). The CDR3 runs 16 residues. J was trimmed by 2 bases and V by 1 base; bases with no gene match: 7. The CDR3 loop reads CASSYFIGTAQETQYF. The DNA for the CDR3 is TGTGCCAGCAGTTACTTCATTGGGACAGCTCAAGAGACCCAGTACTTC.

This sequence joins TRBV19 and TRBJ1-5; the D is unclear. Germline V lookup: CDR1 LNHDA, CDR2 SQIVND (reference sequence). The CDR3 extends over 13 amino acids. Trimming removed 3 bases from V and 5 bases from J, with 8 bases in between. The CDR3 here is CASSIDGDQPQHF. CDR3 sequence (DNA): TGTGCCAGTAGTATCGACGGGGATCAGCCCCAGCATTTT.

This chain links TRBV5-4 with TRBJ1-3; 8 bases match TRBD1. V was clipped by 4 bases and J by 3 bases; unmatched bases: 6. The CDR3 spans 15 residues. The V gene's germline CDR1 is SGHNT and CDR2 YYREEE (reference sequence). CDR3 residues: CASSPETGVGNTIYF. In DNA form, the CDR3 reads TGTGCCAGCAGCCCGGAGACAGGGGTTGGAAACACCATATATTTT.

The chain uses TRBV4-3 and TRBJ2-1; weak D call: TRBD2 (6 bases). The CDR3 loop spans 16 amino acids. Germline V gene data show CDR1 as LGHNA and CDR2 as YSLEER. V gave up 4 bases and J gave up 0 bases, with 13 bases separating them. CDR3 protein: CASSLGTASSYNEQFF. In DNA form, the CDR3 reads TGCGCCAGCAGCCTTGGGACTGCCAGCTCCTACAATGAGCAGTTCTTC.